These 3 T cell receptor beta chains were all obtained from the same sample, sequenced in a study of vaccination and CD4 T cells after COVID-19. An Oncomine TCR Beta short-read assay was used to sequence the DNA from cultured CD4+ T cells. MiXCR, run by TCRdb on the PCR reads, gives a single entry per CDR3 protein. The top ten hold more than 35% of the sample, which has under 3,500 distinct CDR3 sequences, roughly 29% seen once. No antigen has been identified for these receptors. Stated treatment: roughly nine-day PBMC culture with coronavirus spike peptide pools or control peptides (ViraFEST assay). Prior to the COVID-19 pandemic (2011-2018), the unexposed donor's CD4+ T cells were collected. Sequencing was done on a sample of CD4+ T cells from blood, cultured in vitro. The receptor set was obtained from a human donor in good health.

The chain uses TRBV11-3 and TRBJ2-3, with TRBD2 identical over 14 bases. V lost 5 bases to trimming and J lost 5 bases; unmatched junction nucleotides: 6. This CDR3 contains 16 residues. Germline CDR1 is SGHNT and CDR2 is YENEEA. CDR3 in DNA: TGTGCCAGCAGCCGGGGACTAGCGGGAGTTAAAGATACGCAGTATTTT. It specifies CASSRGLAGVKDTQYF.

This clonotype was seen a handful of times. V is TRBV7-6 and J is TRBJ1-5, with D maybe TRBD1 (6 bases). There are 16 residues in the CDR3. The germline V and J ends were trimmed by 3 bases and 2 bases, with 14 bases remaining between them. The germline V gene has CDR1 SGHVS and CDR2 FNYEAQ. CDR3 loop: CASSLSGDLGNQPQHF. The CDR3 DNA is TGTGCCAGCAGCTTGTCAGGGGATCTCGGCAATCAGCCCCAGCATTTT.

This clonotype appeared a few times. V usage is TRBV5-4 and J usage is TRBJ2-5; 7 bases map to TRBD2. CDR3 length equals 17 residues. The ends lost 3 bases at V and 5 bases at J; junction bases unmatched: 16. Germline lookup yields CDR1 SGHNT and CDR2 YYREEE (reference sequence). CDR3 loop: CASSSRLARYLRETQYF. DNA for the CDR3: TGTGCCAGCAGCTCCCGACTAGCTAGGTACCTTCGGGAGACCCAGTACTTC.